The text below deals with one TCR beta chain. There are a few counts of this clonotype. Its target antigen remains unknown. One end of the junction varies from germline; a read error may be responsible. A constant-region primer and ProtoScript II reverse transcriptase were used to reverse-transcribe TCRbeta-specific cDNA from approximately 450 ng total RNA. TCRbeta libraries were built with three nested multiplex PCR rounds, a slightly modified ARM-PCR procedure. Multiplex TRBV1-TRBV30 forward primers and a Cbeta reverse primer were used in the first two PCR rounds, each of which was run for approximately 9 cycles. Sample barcodes and Illumina adapters were added in a final 25-cycle PCR with Deep VentR polymerase. Amplicons of 200-500 bp were gel-purified with a QIAquick gel extraction kit before sequencing. The TCRbeta amplicons were sequenced with 250-bp paired-end reads on an Illumina HiSeq 2500. Per the source publication's procedure: Trimmomatic v0.33 was used to quality-trim the reads, and FLASH v1.2.11 was used to merge paired reads so that full CDR3 sequences could be recovered. V, D and J germline segments were assigned to the rearranged TCRbeta sequences by MiGEC v1.2.1b. Clonotype statistics, along with Shannon-Wiener diversity indices, were calculated using VDJtools v1.0.0. To cut down on sampling bias, every analysis after diversity analysis relied on just the 250 most abundant clonotypes from each sample. TCRdb itself trimmed the public reads at Q25 with fastp, ran MiXCR and retained productive beta chains. Every distinct CDR3 protein forms one entry, paired with its most common genes and DNA. These V and J calls originate from TCRdb's pipeline instead of the authors' own analysis. Across this sample there are some 95,000 distinct CDR3 sequences, with about 70% seen only once. Approximately 30% of the sample comes from the top ten.

The data were obtained in a study of tumor-infiltrating lymphocytes in primary liver carcinoma (dated by TCRdb to the late 2010s). Background on the whole study: Hepatocellular carcinoma (four) or combined HCC and intrahepatic cholangiocarcinoma (one) was present in the five patients, who were three men and two women aged 30 to 69 years. The five patients had tumors of stage T1-T3 N0M0, with maximum diameters ranging from roughly 4.2 to 11 cm. Samples yielded roughly 3.65 to 7.5 million productive TCRbeta reads; read depth did not differ significantly between tissue types. TCRbeta repertoire sequencing covered 35 specimens from 5 patients: approximately 25 tumor regions, 5 adjacent noncancerous liver tissues and 5 peripheral blood samples. Reproducibility between technical replicate repertoires was high, with correlation coefficients above 0.95 and mean shared-clone rates about 0.9. Across five regions of each liver tumor, along with adjacent normal tissue and blood, the study brought together TCRbeta repertoire sequencing, expression microarrays and whole-exome sequencing.

There are 14 amino acids in the CDR3, from cysteine to phenylalanine inclusive. The DNA shown is the 42-base CDR3, in frame from base 1. The germline V gene sets CDR1 to ENHRY and CDR2 to SYGVKD. The paper as a whole reports these results and caveats: The study included only a few patients, and the authors note findings should be validated in a larger study. Comparison of CD4+ and CD8+ T cell repertoires was precluded by the use of bulk unsorted samples. Repertoire overlap was higher between tumor regions (mean around 35%) than tumor-adjacent (roughly 17%) or tumor-blood (about 15%) pairs, consistent with antigen-driven expansion. Because sequencing covered only the TCR beta chain and unpaired alpha chains were not captured, true repertoire diversity is likely underestimated. A significantly larger repertoire fraction was made up by the top 250 clones in tumors than in blood (p = 0.039).

Total RNA and DNA were co-extracted without cell sorting from roughly 20-30 mg of bulk tissue using the AllPrep DNA/RNA mini kit. Surgical resection was performed in China between November 2015 and early 2016 on four or five patients with histopathologically diagnosed primary liver carcinoma. At the time of sampling, the patients had chronic HBV infection and had not received any treatment. Fresh tumor and adjacent tissue pieces were bisected; one half was stored in RNAlater at -80°C, the other sent for histology. This clonotype originated in a man between 40 and 49 years old with primary liver carcinoma and hepatitis B virus infection. Recombination joined TRBV10-3 with TRBJ2-3, with 8 bases aligning to TRBD2. Sequencing was done on a sample of tumor-adjacent normal liver tissue. The DNA sequence is TGTGCCATCAGTGAGAGCGGGAGCACAGATACGCACTATTTT. The translation is CAISESGSTDTHYF.